This is a list of T cell receptor beta chains from one sample in a study of blood T cell repertoires in COVID-19. Repertoires were generated with immunoSEQ multiplex PCR, while TCRdb's copy carries only in-frame clones and drops some. Here the sample spans 150,000 to 200,000 clones, roughly four fifths being singletons. The sequenced sample consisted of PBMCs or T cells enriched from blood (not recorded which). The receptors derive from a man aged 50-60 years who had recovered from COVID-19. The CDR3 runs from the conserved cysteine through the conserved F or W. The D gene is left open where the match is weak. Expanded clones are given a class, and other clones once, few, many or no size at all.

clone_size | j_call | v_call | d_call | cdr3_aa | cdr3_nt
- | TRBJ2-1 | TRBV2 | TRBD2 | CASSELAGGYNEQFF | TGTGCCAGCAGCGAACTAGCGGGAGGTTATAATGAGCAGTTCTTC
- | TRBJ2-1 | TRBV7-2 | TRBD2 | CASSVVGLAGAPNEQFF | TGTGCCAGCAGCGTAGTGGGACTAGCGGGAGCACCCAATGAGCAGTTCTTC
- | TRBJ2-7 | TRBV5-1 | - | CASSLDGGQMRFGYF | TGCGCCAGCAGCTTGGATGGAGGCCAGATGAGGTTCGGGTACTTC
- | TRBJ2-1 | TRBV7-8 | TRBD2 | CASRLTLASGHRISSYNEQFF | TGTGCCAGCAGACTTACCCTGGCTAGCGGTCATCGGATAAGCTCCTACAATGAGCAGTTCTTC
once | TRBJ2-5 | TRBV7-9 | TRBD1 | CASTGGQVHRETQYF | TGTGCCAGCACCGGAGGACAGGTTCACCGAGAGACCCAGTACTTC
- | TRBJ2-3 | TRBV2 | TRBD2 | CASRGGLPTDTQYF | TGTGCCTCCCGGGGGGGTCTACCAACAGATACGCAGTATTTT
- | TRBJ2-5 | TRBV7-8 | - | CASSPTGLETQYF | TGTGCCAGCAGCCCGACAGGATTAGAGACCCAGTACTTC
- | TRBJ2-7 | TRBV13 | - | CASSSYLTGTSSYEQYF | TGTGCCAGCAGCTCATACCTGACAGGTACCAGCTCCTACGAGCAGTACTTC
- | TRBJ1-5 | TRBV10-3 | TRBD1 | CAISLGQGRGYSNQPQHF | TGTGCCATCAGCCTGGGACAGGGGAGGGGCTATAGCAATCAGCCCCAGCATTTT
- | TRBJ1-2 | TRBV24-1 | TRBD1 | CATSAPSTGNYGYTF | TGTGCCACCAGTGCGCCTTCGACAGGGAACTATGGCTACACCTTC
- | TRBJ1-5 | TRBV11-3 | TRBD1 | CASSLGDRDHLYSNQPQHF | TGTGCCAGCAGCTTAGGTGACAGGGACCATCTATATAGCAATCAGCCCCAGCATTTT
- | TRBJ1-4 | TRBV11-2 | - | CASSYRVGGSEKLFF | TGTGCCAGCAGCTACAGGGTAGGCGGCAGCGAAAAACTGTTTTTT